This entry lists 6 T cell receptor beta chains sequenced from one sample in a study of beta chain features in type 1 diabetes. Expressed TCRB transcripts were sequenced, since all the RNA that had been isolated was reverse transcribed. Data came from immunoSEQ multiplex PCR; TCRdb stores just in-frame clones and leaves some out. In the table there are 810,000 or so clones, 15% to 20% of which are singletons. Sequenced sample: naive CD4+ T cells from blood. These receptors all stem from a woman younger than 30 in good health.

The chain uses TRBV18 and TRBJ2-7; 14 nucleotides match TRBD2. Germline CDR1 reads KGHSH; CDR2 reads LQKENI. This CDR3 has 16 residues. With V trimmed by 4 bases and J by 4 bases, 6 bases remained unmatched. CDR3 residues: CASSQAGTSGSYEQYF. DNA for the CDR3: TGTGCCAGCTCACAAGCCGGGACTAGCGGGAGTTACGAGCAGTACTTC.

This clone was seen a handful of times. The rearrangement links TRBV10-3 to TRBJ2-3, with TRBD2 matching over 7 bases. CDR3 length: 15 residues. Germline CDR1 is ENHRY and CDR2 is SYGVKD. V shed 2 bases and J 1 base; nucleotides not matched to a gene: 3. DNA for the CDR3: TGTGCCATCAGTGAGCCTCGGGGGGGCACAGATACGCAGTATTTT. Its translation is CAISEPRGGTDTQYF.

This clone was seen once. The J gene is TRBJ2-6, the V gene TRBV5-4; unclear D gene. Germline loops: CDR1 SGHNT, CDR2 YYREEE (reference sequence). The CDR3 consists of 18 residues. Deletions cut 4 bases from V and 0 bases from J, with 17 bases between. Here the CDR3 DNA reads TGTGCCAGCAGCCAATTGACTCGATTCGTCTCTGGGGCCAACGTCCTGACTTTC. Amino acid sequence: CASSQLTRFVSGANVLTF.

The chain combines TRBV6-1 with TRBJ2-2, with no clear D. This CDR3 has 13 amino acids. The V end was cut by 8 bases, the J end by 4 bases, with 11 bases between. Germline loops: CDR1 MNHNS, CDR2 SASEGT. DNA for the CDR3: TGTGCCAGCTGGAGCAGCAGCACCGGGGAGCTGTTTTTT. It specifies CASWSSSTGELFF.

This clone turned up a few times. The chain joins TRBV9 to TRBJ2-7, with D possibly matching TRBD1 (8 bases). This CDR3 spans 14 amino acids. CDR1 SGDLS and CDR2 YYNGEE come from the germline V gene. Trimming took 0 bases from V and 3 from J, leaving 10 bases between them. Here the CDR3 DNA reads TGTGCCAGCAGCGTAGACAGGGGGGGCTACGAGCAGTACTTC. Translating it yields CASSVDRGGYEQYF.

The rearrangement uses TRBV28 and TRBJ2-1, with D perhaps TRBD1 (6 bases). The germline V gene has CDR1 MDHEN and CDR2 SYDVKM. This CDR3 is built from 14 residues. Between the trimmed V and J ends, which lost 7 bases and 1 base, there was a span of 11 bases. The CDR3 is CASTRTDSYNEQFF. The CDR3 bases are TGTGCCAGCACGCGGACAGATTCCTACAATGAGCAGTTCTTC.